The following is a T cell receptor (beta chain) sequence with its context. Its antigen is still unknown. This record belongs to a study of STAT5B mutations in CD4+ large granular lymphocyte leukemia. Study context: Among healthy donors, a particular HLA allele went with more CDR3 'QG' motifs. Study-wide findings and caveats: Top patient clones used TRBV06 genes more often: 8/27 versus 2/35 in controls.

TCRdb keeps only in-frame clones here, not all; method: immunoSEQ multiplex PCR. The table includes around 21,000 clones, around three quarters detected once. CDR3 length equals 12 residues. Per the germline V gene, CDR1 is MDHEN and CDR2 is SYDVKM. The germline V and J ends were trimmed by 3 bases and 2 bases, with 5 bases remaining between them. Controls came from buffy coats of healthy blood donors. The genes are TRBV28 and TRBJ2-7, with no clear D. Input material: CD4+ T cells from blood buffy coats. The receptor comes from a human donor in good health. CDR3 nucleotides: TGTGCCAGCAGTTTGAATCCCTACGAGCAGTACTTC. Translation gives CASSLNPYEQYF.